The entry below gives a single T cell receptor (beta chain) sequence along with its context. Profiled with immunoSEQ multiplex PCR; TCRdb holds only in-frame clones, not every one. The sample includes nearly 70,000 clones, about 92% of them seen just once. The CDR3 runs to 13 residues. Germline loops: CDR1 KGHSH, CDR2 LQKENI. Deletions cut 6 bases from V and 2 bases from J, with 10 bases between. This record comes from a study of T cell changes during pregnancy in multiple sclerosis. The TCR was taken from a female donor in good health, enrolled as a control in a pregnancy study. The material was peripheral blood, obtained in the second trimester of pregnancy. The chain joins TRBV18 to TRBJ1-1, with D perhaps matching TRBD1 (5 bases). CDR3 DNA: TGTGCCAGCTCCGAGGACATTAACACTGAAGCTTTCTTT. Its protein product is CASSEDINTEAFF. Complete variable domain (other parts from reference TRBV18 and TRBJ1-1): NAGVMQNPRHLVRRRGQEARLRCSPMKGHSHVYWYRQLPEEGLKFMVYLQKENIIDESGMPKERFSAEFPKEGPSILRIQQVVRGDSAAYFCASSEDINTEAFFGQGTRLTVV.